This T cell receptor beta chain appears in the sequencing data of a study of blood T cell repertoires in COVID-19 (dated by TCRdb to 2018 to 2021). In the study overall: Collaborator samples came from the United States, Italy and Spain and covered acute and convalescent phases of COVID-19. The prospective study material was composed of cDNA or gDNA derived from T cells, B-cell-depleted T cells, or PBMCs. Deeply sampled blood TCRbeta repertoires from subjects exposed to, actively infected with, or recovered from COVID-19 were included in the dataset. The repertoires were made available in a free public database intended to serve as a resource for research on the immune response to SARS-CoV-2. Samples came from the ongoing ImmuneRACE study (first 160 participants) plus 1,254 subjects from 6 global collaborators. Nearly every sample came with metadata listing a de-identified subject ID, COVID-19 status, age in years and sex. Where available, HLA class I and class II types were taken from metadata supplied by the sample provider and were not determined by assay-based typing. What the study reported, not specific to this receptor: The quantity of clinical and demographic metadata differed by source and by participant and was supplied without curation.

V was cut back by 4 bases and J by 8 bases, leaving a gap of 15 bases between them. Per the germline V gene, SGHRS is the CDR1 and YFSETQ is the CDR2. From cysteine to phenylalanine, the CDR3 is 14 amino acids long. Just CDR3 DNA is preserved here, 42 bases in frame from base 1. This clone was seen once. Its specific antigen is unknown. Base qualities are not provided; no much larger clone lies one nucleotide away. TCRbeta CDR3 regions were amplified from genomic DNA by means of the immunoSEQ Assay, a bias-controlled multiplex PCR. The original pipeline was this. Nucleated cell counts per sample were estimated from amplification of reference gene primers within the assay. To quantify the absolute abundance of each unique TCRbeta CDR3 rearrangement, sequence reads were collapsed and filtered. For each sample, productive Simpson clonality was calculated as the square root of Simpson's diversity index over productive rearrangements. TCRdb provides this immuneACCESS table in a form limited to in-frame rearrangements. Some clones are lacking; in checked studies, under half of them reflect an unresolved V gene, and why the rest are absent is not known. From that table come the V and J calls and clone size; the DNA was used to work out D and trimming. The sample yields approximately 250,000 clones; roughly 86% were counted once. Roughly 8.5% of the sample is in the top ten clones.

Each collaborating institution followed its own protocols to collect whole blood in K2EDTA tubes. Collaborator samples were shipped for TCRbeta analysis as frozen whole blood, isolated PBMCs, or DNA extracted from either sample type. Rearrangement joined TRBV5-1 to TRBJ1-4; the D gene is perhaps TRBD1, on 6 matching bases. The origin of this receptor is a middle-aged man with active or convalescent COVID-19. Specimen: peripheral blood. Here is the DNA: TGCGCCAGCAGCGCCGGGACATCGGAGGAAAAACTGTTTTTT. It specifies CASSAGTSEEKLFF.